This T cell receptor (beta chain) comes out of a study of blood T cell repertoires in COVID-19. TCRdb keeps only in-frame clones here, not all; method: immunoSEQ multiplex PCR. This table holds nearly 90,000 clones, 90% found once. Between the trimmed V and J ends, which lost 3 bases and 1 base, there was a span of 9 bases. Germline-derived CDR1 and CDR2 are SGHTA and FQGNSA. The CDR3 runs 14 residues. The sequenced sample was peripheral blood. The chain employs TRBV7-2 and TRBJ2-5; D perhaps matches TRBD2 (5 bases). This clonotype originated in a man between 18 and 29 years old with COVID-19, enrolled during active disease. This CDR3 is CASSLRATQETQYF. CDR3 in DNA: TGTGCCAGCAGCTTGCGGGCCACCCAAGAGACCCAGTACTTC.